This is a list of T cell receptor beta chains from one sample in a study of T-cell memory formation after mild COVID-19. TCRdb recomputed calls from the 5' RACE reads with MiXCR, one row per CDR3 protein. The profile shows roughly 450,000 distinct CDR3 sequences, 15% to 20% of them singletons. Material for sequencing was PBMCs or a T cell subset sorted from them (not recorded which). The receptors derive from an adult woman who had mild COVID-19 (a few samples of this study predate the infection). Cell type and time point are not known. Each CDR3 is given with its conserved first and last residue.

j_gene	v_gene	CDR3aa
TRBJ2-3	TRBV12-3/TRBV12-4	CASSLGLAGHTQYF
TRBJ2-6	TRBV13	CASSMGWGSGANVLTF
TRBJ1-3	TRBV9	CASSVVPGPSSGNTIYF
TRBJ1-2	TRBV27	CASSPGWGNYGYTF
TRBJ2-7	TRBV7-2	CASSLSASGRTPHEQYF
TRBJ2-3	TRBV4-1	CASSQSRARGTDTQYF
TRBJ2-1	TRBV19	CASSQKGISAYNEQFF
TRBJ2-2	TRBV3-1	CASSQVRIAGATGELFF
TRBJ1-1	TRBV7-9	CASSFVRGGGTEAFF
TRBJ1-1	TRBV3-1	CASSQDPLTVPNTEAFF
TRBJ2-7	TRBV6-2/TRBV6-3	CASTSDRRYEQYF
TRBJ2-5	TRBV5-6	CASSLASHVAQYF
TRBJ1-1	TRBV2	CASGGGQIITEAFF